This T cell receptor beta chain was recorded in a study of T cell repertoires in cytomegalovirus infection. General observations from the study: Within the response measured ex vivo, HLA-C-restricted CMV-specific TCR beta clonotypes were dominant. Cumulative public TCR beta family frequency identified CMV carriers with the relevant HLA.

MiXCR, applied by TCRdb to the reads, yields one record per CDR3 protein. The sample has nearly 700,000 distinct CDR3 sequences; around a third are singletons. This clonotype was observed a few times. Its antigen remains unknown. The CDR3 is 15 amino acids. V lost 5 bases and J lost 6, with 19 bases in between. The germline gives CDR1 SEHNR, CDR2 FQNEAQ (reference sequence). Source: cultured PBMCs, taken from culture after CMV antigen stimulation. This receptor was taken from a human donor in good health (CMV status not recorded). Some clones in this sample may be carry-over from other donors' samples. The chain combines TRBV7-9 with TRBJ1-2; maybe TRBD1 (6 bases). CDR3 DNA: TGTGCCAGCAGCGGACCAGGACAGCGGCTAGATGGCTACACCTTC. As protein: CASSGPGQRLDGYTF.